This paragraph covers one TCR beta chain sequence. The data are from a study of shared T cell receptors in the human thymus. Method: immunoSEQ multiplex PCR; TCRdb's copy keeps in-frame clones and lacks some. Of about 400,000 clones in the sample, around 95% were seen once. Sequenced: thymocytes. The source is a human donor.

This CDR3 is CSVETELAGVGETQYF. The DNA of the CDR3 is TGCAGCGTTGAAACTGAACTAGCGGGAGTAGGAGAGACCCAGTACTTC. The chain has TRBV29-1 and TRBJ2-5, with 11 bases lining up with TRBD2. Germline V gene sequence: CDR1 SQVTM, CDR2 ANQGSEA. Trimming at V came to 2 bases and at J to 4 bases, leaving 9 bases not matched to a gene. The CDR3 extends over 16 amino acids.